This is a list of T cell receptor beta chains from one sample in a study of blood T cell repertoires in COVID-19. Clones were read by immunoSEQ multiplex PCR, and TCRdb kept only the in-frame ones, dropping some. The sample contains about 670,000 clones, approximately 90% of which appear only once. The specimen sequenced was peripheral blood. These receptors were obtained from a woman between 18 and 29 years old with acute or convalescent COVID-19. The CDR3 runs from the conserved cysteine through the conserved F or W. Fields, in order: clone size, V gene, J gene, D gene, CDR3 protein, CDR3 DNA. The D gene is left open where the match is weak. Clone size appears in some rows only: once, few, many, or a class for an expanded clone.

>NA|TRBV5-1|TRBJ2-5|NA
CASSFPEETQYF
TGCGCCAGCAGCTTTCCCGAAGAGACCCAGTACTTC
>once|TRBV18|TRBJ1-4|TRBD1
CASSPSMPGQGGEKLFF
TGTGCCAGCTCACCATCTATGCCGGGACAGGGTGGTGAAAAACTGTTTTTT
>NA|TRBV5-6|TRBJ2-7|NA
CASSLPSGVEQYF
TGTGCCAGCAGCTTGCCCTCCGGGGTCGAGCAGTACTTC
>NA|TRBV11-2|TRBJ2-7|TRBD2
CASSPPTAGLARPYEQYF
TGTGCCAGCAGCCCTCCCACCGCGGGACTAGCGCGACCTTACGAGCAGTACTTC
>NA|TRBV6-5|TRBJ1-2|NA
CASSPSGREDGYTF
TGTGCCAGCAGTCCCTCGGGGCGGGAGGATGGCTACACCTTC
>few|TRBV6-5|TRBJ1-2|NA
CASSPAIAYRYTF
TGTGCCAGCAGCCCCGCTATAGCCTATCGCTACACCTTC
>NA|TRBV25-1|TRBJ1-5|TRBD1
CASSGTGDQPQHF
TGTGCCAGCAGTGGGACAGGGGATCAGCCCCAGCATTTT
>NA|TRBV2|TRBJ1-1|NA
CASSEKGGGRAEAFF
TGTGCCAGCAGTGAAAAGGGAGGTGGCAGGGCTGAAGCTTTCTTT
>NA|TRBV27|TRBJ1-5|NA
CASSLYGINQPQHF
TGTGCCAGCAGTTTATACGGGATAAATCAGCCCCAGCATTTT
>NA|TRBV7-2|TRBJ1-5|NA
CASSPSGGDQPQHF
TGTGCCAGCAGCCCTTCTGGAGGGGACCAGCCCCAGCATTTT
>NA|TRBV7-9|TRBJ2-1|NA
CASARRGDSYNEQFF
TGTGCCAGCGCCCGCAGGGGGGACTCCTACAATGAGCAGTTCTTC